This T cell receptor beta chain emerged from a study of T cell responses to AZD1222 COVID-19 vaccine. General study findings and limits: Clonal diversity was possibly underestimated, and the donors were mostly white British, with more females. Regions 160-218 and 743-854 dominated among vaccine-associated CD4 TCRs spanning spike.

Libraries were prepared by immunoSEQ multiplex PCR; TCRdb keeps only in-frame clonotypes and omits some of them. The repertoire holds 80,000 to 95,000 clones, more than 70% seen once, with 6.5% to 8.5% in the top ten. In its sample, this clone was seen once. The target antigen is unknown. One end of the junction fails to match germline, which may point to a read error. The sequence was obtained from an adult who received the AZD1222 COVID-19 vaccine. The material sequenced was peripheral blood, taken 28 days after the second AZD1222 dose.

For the CDR3, the DNA is TGTGCCAACAGTGAGGTACAGGGCAACAATGAGCAGTTCTTC. Amino acids: CANSEVQGNNEQFF. The chain carries TRBV24-1 and TRBJ2-1; D is possibly TRBD1 (6 bases). This CDR3 has 14 amino acids. Germline V gene lookup returns CDR1 KGHDR and CDR2 SFDVKD.